This T cell receptor beta chain was profiled in a study of T cells after yellow fever vaccination. Study overall: SMART-Seq v4 Ultra Low Input handled preparation of low-cell-number fractions.

V shed 8 bases and J 0 bases; nucleotides not matched to a gene: 9. The length of the CDR3 is 16 residues. The germline CDR1 and CDR2 sequences are SGHTA and FQGNSA. The authors made TCR cDNA by 5'RACE template switching, adding a universal primer site and UMIs. MiXCR was run by TCRdb on the 5' RACE reads, yielding one entry per CDR3 protein. The sample has 400,000 or so distinct CDR3 sequences, 6.2% seen once. This TCR came from a young man who received the YFV17D yellow fever vaccine. Sequenced here: PBMCs, sampled 5 days after the yellow fever booster vaccination. This chain connects TRBV7-2 to TRBJ2-1, with 8 positions matching TRBD1. In DNA, the CDR3 is TGTGCCAGCTCAATCCAGGGGGCGGGCTCCTACAATGAGCAGTTCTTC. Amino acids: CASSIQGAGSYNEQFF.